A single sample is the source of the 4 T cell receptor beta chains below, sequenced in a study of blood T cell repertoires in COVID-19. Here immunoSEQ multiplex PCR was the method, and the copy in TCRdb shows in-frame clones only, minus some. Of approximately 100,000 clones in the sample, roughly nine tenths are singletons; the top ten hold 15% to 20%. Source material: peripheral blood. Receptors originate from a woman aged 80 or older in a cohort sampled during active COVID-19.

The chain recombines TRBV19 with TRBJ2-2; TRBD1 is a possible D gene (6 bases). This CDR3 contains 15 residues. From germline, CDR1 is LNHDA and CDR2 SQIVND (reference sequence). V lost 5 bases and J 4 bases, leaving 14 bases between the germline ends. CDR3 loop: CASSLQGRITGELFF. The CDR3 DNA reads TGTGCCAGTAGTTTGCAGGGGCGAATCACCGGGGAGCTGTTTTTT. Filled out from reference TRBV19 and TRBJ2-2, the complete variable domain reads DGGITQSPKYLFRKEGQNVTLSCEQNLNHDAMYWYRQDPGQGLRLIYYSQIVNDFQKGDIAEGYSVSREKKESFPLTVTSAQKNPTAFYLCASSLQGRITGELFFGEGSRLTVL.

The V call is TRBV19, the J call TRBJ1-4; TRBD1 aligns across 10 bases. Germline V gene sequence: CDR1 LNHDA, CDR2 SQIVND (reference sequence). The V and J ends lost 4 bases and 7 bases, in that order; junction bases with no gene match: 3. The CDR3 covers 14 residues. The CDR3 spells CASSRDRGGEKLFF. CDR3 coding DNA: TGTGCCAGTAGTAGGGACAGGGGCGGTGAAAAACTGTTTTTT.

The table lists this clone with a count of one. This chain uses TRBV7-2 with TRBJ2-6, with D possibly being TRBD2 (6 bases). The CDR3 loop spans 17 amino acids. V was trimmed by 3 bases and J by 2 bases, leaving 14 bases between them. The germline V gene encodes CDR1 SGHTA and CDR2 FQGNSA. CDR3 DNA: TGTGCCAGCAGCTTTAGCGGAGTGGGGGCTGGGGCCAACGTCCTGACTTTC. As protein: CASSFSGVGAGANVLTF.

The genes are TRBV19 and TRBJ1-4; 7 bases agree with TRBD1. The CDR3 sequence is 14 residues long. Germline CDR1 LNHDA, CDR2 SQIVND (reference sequence). V trimming: 9 bases; J trimming: 8 bases; junction bases outside the gene matches: 12. The CDR3 DNA sequence: TGTGCCAGCAGGCGACAGGGTTTAGAAGAAAAACTGTTTTTT. Amino acid sequence: CASRRQGLEEKLFF. The whole variable domain, filled in from reference TRBV19 and TRBJ1-4, reads DGGITQSPKYLFRKEGQNVTLSCEQNLNHDAMYWYRQDPGQGLRLIYYSQIVNDFQKGDIAEGYSVSREKKESFPLTVTSAQKNPTAFYLCASRRQGLEEKLFFGSGTQLSVL.